The clone carrying this T cell receptor (beta chain) was recorded a few times. The antigen remains undetermined. The source of the sample is a study of response to subunit inactivated influenza vaccine. Study-wide results and limits: With each seasonal influenza vaccination, the authors suggested, few new T cells are recruited.

V dropped 1 base and J dropped 5; count of bases not matched to a gene: 2. The CDR3 spans 13 residues. Germline V gene sequence: CDR1 SQVTM, CDR2 ANQGSEA. From the RT-PCR reads, TCRdb called clonotypes with MiXCR, one entry per CDR3 protein. This table has roughly 460,000 distinct CDR3 sequences, 9.5% to 13% appearing once. This sample comprised PBMCs from blood, obtained roughly 48 days after vaccination. The source of this sequence is a man aged 45-65 years who received an inactivated influenza vaccine. The chain combines TRBV29-1 with TRBJ2-1; TRBD1 matches 7 bases. Written as DNA, the CDR3 is TGCAGCGTTGAAGGACAGGGACACAATGAGCAGTTCTTC. Residues: CSVEGQGHNEQFF.